This TCR beta chain is drawn from a study of T cell repertoires in cytomegalovirus infection. There are many counts of this clonotype. What it recognizes is unknown. Via MiXCR, TCRdb re-called the reads, giving one row per CDR3 protein. The sample has roughly 180,000 distinct CDR3 sequences, roughly a fifth seen once. The CDR3 totals 12 residues. The junction had 4 bases not matched to a gene; V was cut back by 5 bases and J by 8 bases. The germline gives CDR1 SGHTA, CDR2 FQGNSA. The TCR originated in a human donor in good health (CMV status not recorded). Some clones in this sample may be carry-over from other donors' samples. This specimen was CD8+ T cells from cultured PBMCs, taken from culture after CMV antigen stimulation. This chain connects TRBV7-2 to TRBJ2-3, with 7 bases lining up with TRBD2. The CDR3 DNA is TGTGCCAGCAGCCAATCGGGGGGTACGCAGTATTTT. Residues: CASSQSGGTQYF.